This TCR beta chain was recovered during a study of technical replicates of blood from several donors. V lost 8 bases to trimming and J lost 1 base; unmatched junction nucleotides: 2. CDR3 length equals 14 residues. Germline V gene sequence: CDR1 SNHLY, CDR2 FYNNEI. TCRdb's copy holds only in-frame clones and misses some; the assay was immunoSEQ multiplex PCR. Of about 79,000 clones in the sample, roughly 94% were seen once. The rearrangement links TRBV2 to TRBJ2-2, with 9 nucleotides matching TRBD2. The TCR sequence derives from a human donor in good health. Specimen: T cells isolated from PBMCs. CDR3 residues: CASRLAVNTGELFF. DNA of the CDR3: TGTGCCAGCCGACTAGCGGTGAACACCGGGGAGCTGTTTTTT.